Described below is a single TCR beta chain sequence and its context. The CDR3 is 15 amino acids. The germline V gene has CDR1 MDHEN and CDR2 SYDVKM. V lost 6 bases to trimming and J lost 4 bases, with 13 bases between them. During active infection, Seattle patients enrolled and were then monitored through disease. This record comes from a study of blood T cell repertoires in COVID-19. Across the study: Whether acute or convalescent, the COVID-19 samples came from the United States, Italy and Spain.

Clones were read by immunoSEQ multiplex PCR, and TCRdb kept only the in-frame ones, dropping some. The sample carries about 230,000 clones, about nine tenths recorded once. Sequencing was done on a sample of peripheral blood. The rearrangement joins TRBV28 to TRBJ1-6; D is perhaps TRBD1 (6 bases). The clonotype originates from a man aged 50 to 59 with COVID-19, enrolled during active disease. The CDR3 nucleotides read TGTGCCAGCAGCCCGGGGACAAGGTATAATTCACCCCTCCACTTT. As protein: CASSPGTRYNSPLHF.